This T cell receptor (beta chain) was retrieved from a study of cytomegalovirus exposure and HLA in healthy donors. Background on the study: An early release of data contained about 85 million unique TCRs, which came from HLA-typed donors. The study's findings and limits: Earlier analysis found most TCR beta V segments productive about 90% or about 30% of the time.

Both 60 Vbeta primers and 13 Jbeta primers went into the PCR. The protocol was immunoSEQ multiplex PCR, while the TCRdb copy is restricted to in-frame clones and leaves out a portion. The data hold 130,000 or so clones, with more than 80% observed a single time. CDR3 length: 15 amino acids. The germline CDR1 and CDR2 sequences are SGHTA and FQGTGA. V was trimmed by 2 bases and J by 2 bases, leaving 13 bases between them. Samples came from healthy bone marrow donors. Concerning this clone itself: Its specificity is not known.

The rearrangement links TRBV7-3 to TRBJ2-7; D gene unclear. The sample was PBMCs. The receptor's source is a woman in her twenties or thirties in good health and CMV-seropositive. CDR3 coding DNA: TGTGCCAGCAGCTTAGTTGCTGGGCAGACCTACGAGCAGTACTTC. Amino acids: CASSLVAGQTYEQYF.